Listed here are 24 T cell receptor beta chains from one sample, sequenced in a study of blood T cells in healthy people across ages. A sample-barcoded 5' primer and a J-beta primer mix were used in a second PCR of roughly 6 to 11 cycles. TCRdb processed the 5' RACE reads anew with MiXCR; each CDR3 protein has one entry. The table includes 850,000 to 1,300,000 distinct CDR3 sequences, around 43% detected once. Sequencing input: blood. The receptors originated from a woman in her sixties in good health.

V and J are TRBV25-1 and TRBJ2-5; D possibly corresponds to TRBD2 (5 bases). Matching the DNA end better, TRBJ2-7 makes the J call doubtful. There are 15 residues in the CDR3. The germline V gene encodes CDR1 MGHDK and CDR2 SYGVNS. The CDR3 sequence: CASSDLRVSPYEQYF. DNA for the CDR3: TGTGCCAGCAGTGATTTGCGGGTGTCCCCCTACGAGCAGTACTTC.

This clonotype was counted only a few times. The chain carries TRBV5-1 and TRBJ2-3, with unresolved D. Germline CDR1 is SGHRS and CDR2 is YFSETQ. Trimming stripped 1 base from V and 2 bases from J, with 17 bases between. CDR3 length equals 17 residues. The chain's CDR3 is CASSLNRTHRSTDTQYF. Written as DNA, the CDR3 is TGCGCCAGCAGCTTGAATAGGACGCATAGGTCCACAGATACGCAGTATTTT.

V and J are TRBV5-1 and TRBJ2-5; 11 nucleotides match TRBD2. V shed 5 bases, J shed 11 bases, and the junction held 14 bases outside the gene matches. The germline CDR1 and CDR2 sequences are SGHRS and YFSETQ. This CDR3 has 15 residues. The CDR3 loop is CASRPGTSGYNEQYF. CDR3 nucleotides: TGCGCCAGCAGGCCCGGGACTAGCGGATACAATGAGCAGTACTTC.

This clonotype was observed once. The J gene is TRBJ2-7, the V gene TRBV6-1, with a tentative D call TRBD1 (5 bases). The CDR3 covers 14 residues. V was shortened by 3 bases and J by 7 bases, with 16 bases between the two germline ends. Germline V gene data show CDR1 as MNHNS and CDR2 as SASEGT. The DNA of the CDR3 is TGTGCCAGCAGTGAGCAGGGCATAAGCAATGAGCAGTACTTC. Its translation: CASSEQGISNEQYF.

This clonotype was counted between two and nine times. A much larger clone lies a single base off, so this may be a read error. The V call is TRBV10-2, the J call TRBJ2-3; D uncertain. CDR3 length: 13 amino acids. Germline V gives CDR1 WSHSY, CDR2 SAAADI. CDR3 coding DNA: TGCGCCAGCAGTCCTAGTCGCACAGATGCGCAGTATTTT. This translates into CASSPSRTDAQYF.

This chain connects TRBV20-1 to TRBJ1-5; a possible D gene is TRBD1 (5 bases). The germline V gene has CDR1 DFQATT and CDR2 SNEGSKA (reference sequence). Trimming pared 4 bases from V and 5 bases from J, leaving 9 bases between. The CDR3 loop spans 12 amino acids. The chain's CDR3 is CSATDSYQPQHF. The CDR3 nucleotides are TGCAGTGCTACCGACAGTTATCAGCCCCAGCATTTT.

V gene TRBV14 combines with J gene TRBJ2-7; no clear D gene. Trimming removed 1 base at V and 4 bases at J, with 14 bases between. The CDR3 is made up of 15 amino acids. Germline-derived CDR1 and CDR2 are SGHDN and FVKESK. The DNA for the CDR3 is TGTGCCAGCAGCCAAGCTGGCGGTACCGGTTACGAGCAGTACTTC. Protein sequence: CASSQAGGTGYEQYF.

V is TRBV29-1 and J is TRBJ1-4; TRBD1 is a possible D gene (5 bases). Trimming cost V 3 bases and J 6 bases, with 14 bases left between them. Looked up from germline, CDR1 is SQVTM and CDR2 is ANQGSEA. There are 14 residues in the CDR3. Here the CDR3 DNA reads TGCAGCGTTGACGGGGGGTTGCGGGATGAAAAACTGTTTTTT. It codes for CSVDGGLRDEKLFF.

This clonotype was counted a few times. The chain uses TRBV5-1 and TRBJ2-4; D possibly corresponds to TRBD1 (6 bases). The last part of the DNA fits TRBJ2-7 better; the J call may be wrong. The CDR3 runs 15 residues. Germline CDR1 and CDR2: SGHRS and YFSETQ. CDR3: CASSIQPGHSYEQYF. For the CDR3, the DNA is TGCGCCAGCAGCATACAACCGGGACACAGTTACGAGCAGTACTTC.

J is TRBJ2-1 and V is TRBV6-2 or TRBV6-3; D is perhaps TRBD2 (6 bases). V was trimmed by 5 bases and J by 2 bases, leaving 10 bases between them. CDR3 length: 14 residues. From germline, CDR1 is MNHEY and CDR2 SVGEGT. DNA for the CDR3: TGTGCCAGCAGTGCTGGACTACCCTACAATGAGCAGTTCTTC. Its translation: CASSAGLPYNEQFF.

The genes are TRBV5-4 and TRBJ2-7, with 8 bases that match TRBD2. Looked up from germline, CDR1 is SGHNT and CDR2 is YYREEE (reference sequence). V lost 4 bases, J lost 2 bases, and 11 bases stayed unmatched. The CDR3 sequence is 16 residues long. CDR3 DNA: TGTGCCAGCAGCCCGAGGGATAGCGGGATTGCCTACGAGCAGTACTTC. It specifies CASSPRDSGIAYEQYF.

The J gene is TRBJ1-5, the V gene TRBV4-2, with 12 nucleotides matching TRBD1. The CDR3 contains 16 residues. V shed 1 base and J 5 bases; nucleotides not matched to a gene: 3. Per germline, CDR1 LGHNA and CDR2 YNFKEQ. CDR3 nucleotide sequence: TGTGCCAGCAGCCAAGCAGGGACAGGGGGCTATCAGCCCCAGCATTTT. This translates into CASSQAGTGGYQPQHF.

This chain links TRBV28 with TRBJ2-2; D may correspond to TRBD1 or TRBD2 (6 bases each). Trimming removed 4 bases from V and 2 bases from J, with 11 bases in between. Germline V gene data show CDR1 as MDHEN and CDR2 as SYDVKM. This CDR3 is built from 15 residues. This CDR3 reads CASSSGATNTGELFF. CDR3 DNA: TGTGCCAGCAGTTCGGGGGCTACAAACACCGGGGAGCTGTTTTTT.

The chain has TRBV6-5 and TRBJ2-7; 11 bases line up with TRBD2. V lost 4 bases and J lost 6; bases outside the gene matches: 8. The CDR3 loop spans 15 amino acids. Germline-derived CDR1 and CDR2 are MNHEY and SVGAGI. As DNA, the CDR3 is TGTGCCAGCAGTTCCCGGACTAGCGGGCTGCTCGAGCAGTACTTC. Its protein is CASSSRTSGLLEQYF.

On this clonotype: A much bigger clone sits one base away, suggesting this may be a read error. V usage is TRBV6-5 and J usage is TRBJ2-7; TRBD2 aligns across 10 bases. The CDR3 totals 16 residues. Looked up from germline, CDR1 is MNHEY and CDR2 is SVGAGI. The DNA of the CDR3 is TGTGTCAGCAGTTCAGACACTAGCGGGGCCTTTTTGGAGCAGTACTTC. This gives the protein CVSSSDTSGAFLEQYF.

This chain joins TRBV27 and TRBJ2-1, with D possibly TRBD1 on 6 matching bases. The length of the CDR3 is 15 residues. V was pared by 6 bases and J by 4 bases, with 16 bases between. The germline V gene has CDR1 MNHEY and CDR2 SMNVEV (reference sequence). CDR3 residues: CASSPRTARYNEQFF. The CDR3 DNA reads as TGTGCCAGCAGCCCCAGGACAGCGAGATACAATGAGCAGTTCTTC.

This clonotype appeared a few times. This rearrangement joins TRBV15 to TRBJ2-3; the D is unclear. V was clipped by 0 bases and J by 8 bases, with 18 bases between them. CDR1 is LNHNV and CDR2 is YYDKDF in the germline V gene (reference sequence). This CDR3 is built from 16 residues. CDR3 protein: CATSRDGRSSTGTQYF. Here the CDR3 DNA reads TGTGCCACCAGCAGAGATGGCCGGTCCTCAACCGGTACGCAGTATTTT.

The genes are TRBV7-9 and TRBJ2-7; a weak D match, TRBD2 (8 bases). Trimming stripped 3 bases from V and 12 bases from J, with 15 bases between. The CDR3 totals 12 residues. CDR1 and CDR2 (germline): SEHNR, FQNEAQ (reference sequence). The CDR3 DNA is TGTGCCAGCAGCTTTGGGACTAGGGGGCCGTACTTC. Translating it yields CASSFGTRGPYF.

This clonotype was recorded once. The chain is built from TRBV4-2 and TRBJ2-1; no definite D call. This CDR3 has 15 residues. Germline V gene lookup returns CDR1 LGHNA and CDR2 YNFKEQ. V lost 0 bases to trimming and J lost 3 bases, with 9 bases between them. The CDR3 region has the DNA TGTGCCAGCAGCCAAGAAGAAAGGGACTACAATGAGCAGTTCTTC. Amino acid sequence: CASSQEERDYNEQFF.

This clonotype showed up just a few times. CDR3 sequence: CATSAGTSGTDEQFF. CDR3 bases: TGTGCCACCAGCGCAGGGACTAGCGGGACGGATGAGCAGTTCTTC. The V and J genes are TRBV24-1 and TRBJ2-1, with 13 positions matching TRBD2. The CDR3 spans 15 residues. V was clipped by 7 bases and J by 8 bases; unmatched bases: 7. The germline CDR1 and CDR2 sequences are KGHDR and SFDVKD.

The rearrangement joins TRBV20-1 to TRBJ1-4, with D perhaps TRBD1 (5 bases). The CDR3 spans 16 residues. Trimming shortened V by 5 bases and J by 1 base, and 17 bases separated the two germline ends. Germline V gene data show CDR1 as DFQATT and CDR2 as SNEGSKA (reference sequence). This chain's CDR3 is CSAFPVGGRTNEKLFF. DNA for the CDR3: TGCAGTGCTTTCCCCGTCGGGGGGAGAACTAATGAAAAACTGTTTTTT.

The V call is TRBV6-2 or TRBV6-3, the J call TRBJ2-7, with TRBD2 identical over 10 bases. This CDR3 comprises 14 residues. With V trimmed by 2 bases and J by 6 bases, 4 bases remained unmatched. The V gene's germline CDR1 is MNHEY and CDR2 SVGEGT. The CDR3: CASSYGASGSEQYF. The CDR3 DNA reads TGTGCCAGCAGTTACGGGGCTAGCGGGAGCGAGCAGTACTTC.

This clonotype was counted once. The chain joins TRBV21-1 to TRBJ1-1; the table assigns TRBD1, which was not confirmed against the DNA. TRBV21-1 has pseudogene status. The CDR3 loop spans 18 amino acids. The CDR3 reads CARQLREGQGRSKTEAFF. The CDR3 nucleotides are TGTGCCAGGCAGCTAAGGGAGGGACAGGGGCGGAGTAAAACTGAAGCTTTCTTT.

This clonotype was counted only a few times. The chain has TRBV3-1 and TRBJ1-4; 8 positions match TRBD1. The CDR3 is made up of 17 amino acids. V was pared by 0 bases and J by 8 bases, with 11 bases of the junction left unmatched. In germline, CDR1 is LGHDT, CDR2 YNNKEL (reference sequence). The CDR3 spells CASSQDLDRAITEKLFF. The CDR3 DNA sequence: TGTGCCAGCAGCCAAGATCTGGACAGGGCTATTACAGAAAAACTGTTTTTT.